Below, 10 T cell receptor beta chains from the same sample are listed, as sequenced in a study of blood T cell repertoires in COVID-19. Repertoires were generated with immunoSEQ multiplex PCR, while TCRdb's copy carries only in-frame clones and drops some. The sample has fewer than 200,000 clones; roughly 81% are singletons. Sample: peripheral blood. These receptors were obtained from a man aged 35 to 55 who had recovered from COVID-19.

The chain links TRBV15 to TRBJ2-3; TRBD2 matches at 7 bases. V was pared by 1 base and J by 3 bases, with 4 bases of the junction left unmatched. Germline loops: CDR1 LNHNV, CDR2 YYDKDF (reference sequence). The CDR3 is 15 amino acids. The CDR3 sequence: CATSRGGGRTDTQYF. DNA of the CDR3: TGTGCCACCAGCAGAGGAGGCGGGAGAACAGATACGCAGTATTTT.

V gene TRBV6-5 combines with J gene TRBJ1-1, with D maybe TRBD1 (6 bases). CDR3 size: 15 residues. Germline loops: CDR1 MNHEY, CDR2 SVGAGI. The ends were cut back, 5 bases at V and 1 base at J, with 14 bases in the middle. The CDR3 coding sequence is TGTGCCAGCAGTAGCGGGGGGCACGGGAACACTGAAGCTTTCTTT. As protein: CASSSGGHGNTEAFF.

The genes are TRBV19 and TRBJ1-2, with 7 bases that match TRBD1. Trimming cost V 7 bases and J 8 bases; bases outside gene matches: 4. Per the germline V gene, CDR1 is LNHDA and CDR2 is SQIVND (reference sequence). The CDR3 runs to 11 residues. The CDR3 region is CASIRGDGYTF. DNA for the CDR3: TGTGCCAGTATCAGGGGGGACGGCTACACCTTC.

The chain recombines TRBV6-1 with TRBJ1-5; perhaps TRBD1 as D (6 bases). CDR1 is MNHNS, CDR2 SASEGT, per germline. V was cut by 3 bases and J by 7 bases, with 16 bases left in between. The CDR3 is 15 residues long. The CDR3 region is CASSDRPDRLQPQHF. DNA of the CDR3: TGTGCCAGCAGTGATCGTCCGGACAGATTACAGCCCCAGCATTTT.

The chain links TRBV30 to TRBJ1-2, with D hard to call. CDR3 length: 14 amino acids. Germline lookup yields CDR1 GTSNPN and CDR2 SVGIG (reference sequence). Trimming took off 1 base at V and 4 bases at J, with 13 bases between the two ends. CDR3 protein: CAWSATASLYGYTF. The CDR3 DNA sequence: TGTGCCTGGAGTGCGACGGCTAGCCTCTATGGCTACACCTTC.

The chain recombines TRBV4-2 with TRBJ1-2, with TRBD1 matching 11 bases. V was pared by 0 bases and J by 8 bases, with 2 bases of the junction left unmatched. This CDR3 comprises 14 residues. The germline CDR1 and CDR2 sequences are LGHNA and YNFKEQ. As DNA, the CDR3 is TGTGCCAGCAGCCAAGAGGACAGGGGGCAAGGCTACACCTTC. It specifies CASSQEDRGQGYTF.

This sequence joins TRBV7-8 and TRBJ1-2; D not resolved. There are 12 residues in the CDR3. With 2 bases removed from V and 7 bases from J, the gap between germline ends came to 8 bases. Looked up from germline, CDR1 is SGHVS and CDR2 is FQNEAQ. The CDR3 region has the DNA TGTGCCAGCAGCTTATCGGGGTTTGGCTACACCTTC. Protein product: CASSLSGFGYTF. Using reference TRBV7-8 and TRBJ1-2 for the parts outside the CDR3, the full variable domain is GAGVSQSPRYKVAKRGQDVALRCDPISGHVSLFWYQQALGQGPEFLTYFQNEAQLDKSGLPSDRFFAERPEGSVSTLKIQRTQQEDSAVYLCASSLSGFGYTFGSGTRLTVV.

The V gene is TRBV18, the J gene TRBJ2-3; 10 nucleotides align to TRBD2. Looked up from germline, CDR1 is KGHSH and CDR2 is LQKENI. The CDR3 has 15 amino acids. The junction had 3 bases not matched to a gene; V was cut back by 4 bases and J by 2 bases. The CDR3: CASSRTSGFTDTQYF. DNA for the CDR3: TGTGCCAGCTCACGGACTAGCGGCTTCACAGATACGCAGTATTTT.

The V call is TRBV7-8, the J call TRBJ2-3; 9 positions agree with TRBD2. The CDR3 totals 18 residues. Losses at the gene ends were 1 base for V and 6 bases for J; bases not matched to a gene: 14. Per germline, CDR1 SGHVS and CDR2 FQNEAQ. Written as DNA, the CDR3 is TGTGCCAGCAGCTTAGTTTTAGGGACTAGCATTAAATCGGATACGCAGTATTTT. It translates to CASSLVLGTSIKSDTQYF.

The chain uses TRBV10-3 and TRBJ1-5; a weak D match, TRBD1 (6 bases). Trimming removed 7 bases at V and 3 bases at J, with 10 bases between. The CDR3 sequence is 13 residues long. Germline V lookup: CDR1 ENHRY, CDR2 SYGVKD. The CDR3 coding sequence is TGTGCCATCACAGGGACACCCAATCAGCCCCAGCATTTT. This sequence encodes CAITGTPNQPQHF.